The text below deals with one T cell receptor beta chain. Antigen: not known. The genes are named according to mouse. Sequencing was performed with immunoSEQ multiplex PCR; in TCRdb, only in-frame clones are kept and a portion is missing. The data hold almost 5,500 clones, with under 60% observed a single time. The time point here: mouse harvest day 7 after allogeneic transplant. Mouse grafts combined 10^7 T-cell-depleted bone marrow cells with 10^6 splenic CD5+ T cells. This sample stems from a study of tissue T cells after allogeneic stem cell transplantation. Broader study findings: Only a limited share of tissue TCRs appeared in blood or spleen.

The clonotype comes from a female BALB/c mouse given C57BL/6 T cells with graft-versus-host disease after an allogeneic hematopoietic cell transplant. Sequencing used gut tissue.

The sequenced part of the CDR3 DNA is TGTGCCAGCAGTTCGGGCAGGGTCAATTCGCCCCTCTAC. Its protein is CASSSGRVNSPLY. The whole CDR3 is CASSSGRVNSPLYF. V is TRBV26 and J is TRBJ1-6; D might be TRBD1 (5 bases). Read coverage stops 1 residue before the CDR3 terminus; the germline J gene supplies the remainder. TRBJ1-6 is given ORF status, its function remaining uncertain. The length of the CDR3 is 14 residues. The germline CDR1 and CDR2 sequences are KGHPV and FQNQEV (reference sequence). V lost 5 bases to trimming and J lost 7 bases, with 12 bases between them.